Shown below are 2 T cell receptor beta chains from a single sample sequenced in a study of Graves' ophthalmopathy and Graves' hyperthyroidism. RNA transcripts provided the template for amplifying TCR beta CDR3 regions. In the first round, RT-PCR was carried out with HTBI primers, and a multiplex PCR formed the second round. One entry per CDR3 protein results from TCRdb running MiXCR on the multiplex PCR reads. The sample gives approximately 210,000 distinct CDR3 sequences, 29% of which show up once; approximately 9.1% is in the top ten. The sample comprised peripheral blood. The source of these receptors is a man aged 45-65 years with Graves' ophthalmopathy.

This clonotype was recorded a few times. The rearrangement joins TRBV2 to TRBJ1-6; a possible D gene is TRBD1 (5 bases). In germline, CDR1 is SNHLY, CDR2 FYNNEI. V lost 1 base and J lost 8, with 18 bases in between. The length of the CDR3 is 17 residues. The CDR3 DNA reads TGTGCCAGCAGTGAAGAATCAGGGAAGGTGCGGGATTCACCCCTCCACTTT. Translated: CASSEESGKVRDSPLHF.

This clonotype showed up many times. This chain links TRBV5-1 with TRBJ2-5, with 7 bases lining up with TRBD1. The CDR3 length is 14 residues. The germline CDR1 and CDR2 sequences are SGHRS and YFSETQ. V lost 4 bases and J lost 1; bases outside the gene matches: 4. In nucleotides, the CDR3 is TGCGCCAGCAGCCCAGGACAGGCCCAAGAGACCCAGTACTTC. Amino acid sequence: CASSPGQAQETQYF. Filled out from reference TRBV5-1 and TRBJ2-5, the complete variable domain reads KAGVTQTPRYLIKTRGQQVTLSCSPISGHRSVSWYQQTPGQGLQFLFEYFSETQRNKGNFPGRFSGRQFSNSRSEMNVSTLELGDSALYLCASSPGQAQETQYFGPGTRLLVL.